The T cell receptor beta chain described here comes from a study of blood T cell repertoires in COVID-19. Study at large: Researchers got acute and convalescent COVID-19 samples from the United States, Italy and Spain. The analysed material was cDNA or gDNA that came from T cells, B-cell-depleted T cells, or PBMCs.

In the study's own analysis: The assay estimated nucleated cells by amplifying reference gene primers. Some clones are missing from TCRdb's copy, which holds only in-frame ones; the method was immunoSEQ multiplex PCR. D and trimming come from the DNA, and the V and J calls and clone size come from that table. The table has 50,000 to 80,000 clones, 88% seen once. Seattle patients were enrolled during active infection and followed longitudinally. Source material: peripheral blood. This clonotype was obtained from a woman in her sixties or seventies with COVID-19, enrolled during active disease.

Written as DNA, the CDR3 is TGCGCCAGCAGCCAAGGATCCGGCAGGGGCCTCCCTGGGGCCAACGTCCTGACTTTC. Amino acids: CASSQGSGRGLPGANVLTF. The gene calls are TRBV4-3 and TRBJ2-6; D is possibly TRBD1 (6 bases). The CDR3 covers 19 residues. V was clipped by 1 base and J by 2 bases, with 18 bases between them. The germline gives CDR1 LGHNA, CDR2 YSLEER.